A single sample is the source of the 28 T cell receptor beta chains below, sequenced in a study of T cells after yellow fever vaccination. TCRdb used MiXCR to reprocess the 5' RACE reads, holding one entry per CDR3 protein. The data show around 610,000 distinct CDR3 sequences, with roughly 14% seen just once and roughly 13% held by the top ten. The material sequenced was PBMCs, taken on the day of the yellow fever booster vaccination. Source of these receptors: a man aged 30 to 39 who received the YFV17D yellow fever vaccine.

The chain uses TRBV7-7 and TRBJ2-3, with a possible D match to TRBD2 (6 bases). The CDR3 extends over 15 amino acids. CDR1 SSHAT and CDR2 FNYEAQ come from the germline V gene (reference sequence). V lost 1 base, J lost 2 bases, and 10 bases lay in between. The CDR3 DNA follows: TGTGCCAGCAGCTTAGGGGGCGGGGTCACAGATACGCAGTATTTT. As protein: CASSLGGGVTDTQYF.

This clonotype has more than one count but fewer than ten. CDR3 protein: CASSLDLGSQYF. The DNA for the CDR3 is TGTGCCAGCAGCTTAGATCTAGGTTCTCAGTACTTC. The rearrangement joins TRBV7-9 to TRBJ2-4; no firm D call. The V end was cut by 1 base, the J end by 12 bases, with 10 bases between. Per germline, CDR1 SEHNR and CDR2 FQNEAQ (reference sequence). This CDR3 is 12 amino acids long. Full variable domain (rest looked up from reference TRBV7-9 and TRBJ2-4): DTGVSQNPRHKITKRGQNVTFRCDPISEHNRLYWYRQTLGQGPEFLTYFQNEAQLEKSRLLSDRFSAERPKGSFSTLEIQRTEQGDSAMYLCASSLDLGSQYFGAGTRLSVL.

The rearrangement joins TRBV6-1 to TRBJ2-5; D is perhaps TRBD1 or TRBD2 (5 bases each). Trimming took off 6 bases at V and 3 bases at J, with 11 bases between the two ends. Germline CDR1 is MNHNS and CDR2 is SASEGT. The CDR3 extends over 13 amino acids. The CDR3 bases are TGTGCCAGCAGACAAGGGACGGAAGAGACCCAGTACTTC. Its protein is CASRQGTEETQYF.

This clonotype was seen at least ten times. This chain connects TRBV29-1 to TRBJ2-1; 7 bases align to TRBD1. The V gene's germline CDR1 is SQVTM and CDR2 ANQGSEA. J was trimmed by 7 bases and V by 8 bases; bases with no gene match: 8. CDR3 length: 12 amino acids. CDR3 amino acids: CSQGQTANEQFF. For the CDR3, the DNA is TGCAGCCAGGGACAGACGGCTAATGAGCAGTTCTTC.

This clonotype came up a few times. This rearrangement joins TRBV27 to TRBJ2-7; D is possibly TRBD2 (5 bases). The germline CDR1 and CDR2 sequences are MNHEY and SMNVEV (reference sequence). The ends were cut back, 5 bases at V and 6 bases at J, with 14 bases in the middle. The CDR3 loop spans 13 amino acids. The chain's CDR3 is CASSPGGLSEQYF. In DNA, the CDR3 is TGTGCCAGCAGTCCCGGAGGCCTCAGCGAGCAGTACTTC.

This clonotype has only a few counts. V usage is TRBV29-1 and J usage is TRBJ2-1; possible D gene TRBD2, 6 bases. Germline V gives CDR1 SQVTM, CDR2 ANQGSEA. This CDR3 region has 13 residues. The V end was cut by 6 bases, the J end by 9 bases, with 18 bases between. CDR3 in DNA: TGCAGCGTCCGGACTCCCGTGGGAGGTGAGCAGTTCTTC. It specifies CSVRTPVGGEQFF.

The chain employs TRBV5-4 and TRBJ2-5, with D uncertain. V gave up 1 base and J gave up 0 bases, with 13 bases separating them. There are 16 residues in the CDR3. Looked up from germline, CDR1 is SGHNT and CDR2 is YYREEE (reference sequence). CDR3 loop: CASSLRFTEYQETQYF. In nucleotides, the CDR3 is TGTGCCAGCAGCTTGAGATTCACAGAGTACCAAGAGACCCAGTACTTC. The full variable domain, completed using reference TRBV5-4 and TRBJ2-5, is ETGVTQSPTHLIKTRGQQVTLRCSSQSGHNTVSWYQQALGQGPQFIFQYYREEENGRGNFPPRFSGLQFPNYSSELNVNALELDDSALYLCASSLRFTEYQETQYFGPGTRLLVL.

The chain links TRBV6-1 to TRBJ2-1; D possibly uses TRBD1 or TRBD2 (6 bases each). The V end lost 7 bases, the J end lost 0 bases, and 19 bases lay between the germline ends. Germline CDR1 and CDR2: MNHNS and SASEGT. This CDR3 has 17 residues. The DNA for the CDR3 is TGTGCCAGCACCACCGCGGGACACTGGAGCTCCTACAATGAGCAGTTCTTC. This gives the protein CASTTAGHWSSYNEQFF.

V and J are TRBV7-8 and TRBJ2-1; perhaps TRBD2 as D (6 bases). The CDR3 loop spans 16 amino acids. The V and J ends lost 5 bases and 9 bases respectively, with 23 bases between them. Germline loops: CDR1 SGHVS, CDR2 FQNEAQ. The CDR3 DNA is TGTGCCAGCAGCCCCCGGGACTCCCCCCTTGTGGGTGAGCAGTTCTTC. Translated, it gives CASSPRDSPLVGEQFF. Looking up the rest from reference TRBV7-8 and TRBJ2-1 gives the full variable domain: GAGVSQSPRYKVAKRGQDVALRCDPISGHVSLFWYQQALGQGPEFLTYFQNEAQLDKSGLPSDRFFAERPEGSVSTLKIQRTQQEDSAVYLCASSPRDSPLVGEQFFGPGTRLTVL.

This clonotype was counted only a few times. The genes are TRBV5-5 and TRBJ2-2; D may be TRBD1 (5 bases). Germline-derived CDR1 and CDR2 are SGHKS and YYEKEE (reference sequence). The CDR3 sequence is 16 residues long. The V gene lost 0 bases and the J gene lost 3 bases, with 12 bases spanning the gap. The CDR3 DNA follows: TGTGCCAGCAGCTTGGCCCCAACAGGCCACACCGGGGAGCTGTTTTTT. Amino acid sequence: CASSLAPTGHTGELFF.

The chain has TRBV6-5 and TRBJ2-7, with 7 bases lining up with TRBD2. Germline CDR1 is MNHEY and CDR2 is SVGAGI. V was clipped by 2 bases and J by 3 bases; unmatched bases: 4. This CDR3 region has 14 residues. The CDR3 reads CASSYMAGVYEQYF. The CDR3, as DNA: TGTGCCAGCAGTTACATGGCGGGGGTCTACGAGCAGTACTTC.

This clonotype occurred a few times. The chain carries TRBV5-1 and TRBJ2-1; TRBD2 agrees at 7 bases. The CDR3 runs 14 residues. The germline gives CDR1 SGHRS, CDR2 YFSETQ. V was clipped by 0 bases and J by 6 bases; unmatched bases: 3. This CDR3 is CASSLVREGNEQFF. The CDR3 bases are TGCGCCAGCAGCTTGGTTAGGGAGGGCAATGAGCAGTTCTTC.

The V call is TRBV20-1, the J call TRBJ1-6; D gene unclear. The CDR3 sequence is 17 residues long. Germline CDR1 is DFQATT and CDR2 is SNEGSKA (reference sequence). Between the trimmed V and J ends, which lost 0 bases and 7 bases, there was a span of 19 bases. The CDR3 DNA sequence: TGCAGTGCTAGAGATTTGGCCCGCCTAGGAGGGAATTCACCCCTCCACTTT. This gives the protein CSARDLARLGGNSPLHF.

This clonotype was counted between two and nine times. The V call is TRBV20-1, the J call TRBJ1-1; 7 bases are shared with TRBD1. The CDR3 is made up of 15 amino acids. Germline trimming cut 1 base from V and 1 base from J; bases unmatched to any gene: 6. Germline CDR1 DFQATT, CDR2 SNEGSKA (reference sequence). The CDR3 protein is CSARVGTARNTEAFF. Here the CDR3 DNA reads TGCAGTGCTAGAGTAGGGACAGCTAGGAACACTGAAGCTTTCTTT.

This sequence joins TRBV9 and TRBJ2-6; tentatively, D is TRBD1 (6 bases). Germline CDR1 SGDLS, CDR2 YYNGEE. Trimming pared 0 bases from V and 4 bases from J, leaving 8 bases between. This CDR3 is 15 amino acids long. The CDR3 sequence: CASSVDRVGANVLTF. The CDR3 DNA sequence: TGTGCCAGCAGCGTAGACAGGGTCGGGGCCAACGTCCTGACTTTC.

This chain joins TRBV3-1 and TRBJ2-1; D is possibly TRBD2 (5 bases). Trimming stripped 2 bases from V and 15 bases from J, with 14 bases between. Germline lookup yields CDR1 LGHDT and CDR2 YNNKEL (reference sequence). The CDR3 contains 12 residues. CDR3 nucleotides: TGTGCCAGCAGCCAACCGGGATCTCAGCTGTTCTTC. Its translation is CASSQPGSQLFF.

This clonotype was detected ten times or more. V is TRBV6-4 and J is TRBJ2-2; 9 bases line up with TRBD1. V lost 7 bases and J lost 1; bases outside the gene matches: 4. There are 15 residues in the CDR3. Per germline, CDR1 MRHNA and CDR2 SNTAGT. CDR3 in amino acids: CASTATGGNTGELFF. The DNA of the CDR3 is TGTGCCAGCACCGCGACAGGGGGGAACACCGGGGAGCTGTTTTTT.

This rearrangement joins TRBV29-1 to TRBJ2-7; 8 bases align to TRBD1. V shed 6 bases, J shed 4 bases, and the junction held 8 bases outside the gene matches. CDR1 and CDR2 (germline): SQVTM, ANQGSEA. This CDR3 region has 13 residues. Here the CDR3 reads CSVVRDRGYEQYF. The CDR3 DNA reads TGCAGCGTAGTCCGAGACAGGGGTTACGAGCAGTACTTC.

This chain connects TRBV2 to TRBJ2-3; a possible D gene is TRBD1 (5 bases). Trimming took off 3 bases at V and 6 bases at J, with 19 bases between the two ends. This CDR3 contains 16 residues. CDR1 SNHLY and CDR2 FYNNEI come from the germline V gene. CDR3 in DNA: TGTGCCAGCAGTGAGGGCACAGGAGACCAGATGGATACGCAGTATTTT. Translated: CASSEGTGDQMDTQYF.

CDR3 sequence (DNA): TGTGCCAGCAGCTCACTAGCACTCGCCTACGAGCAGTACTTC. Its translation is CASSSLALAYEQYF. V gene TRBV7-8 combines with J gene TRBJ2-7; a weak D match, TRBD2 (6 bases). V dropped 4 bases and J dropped 2 bases, with 12 bases sitting between them. From germline, CDR1 is SGHVS and CDR2 FQNEAQ. The CDR3 is 14 amino acids.

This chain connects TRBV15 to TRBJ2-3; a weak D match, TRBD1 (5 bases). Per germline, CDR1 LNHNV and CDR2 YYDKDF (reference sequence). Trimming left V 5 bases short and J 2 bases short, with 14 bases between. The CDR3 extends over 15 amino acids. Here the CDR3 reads CATSSPLGPTDTQYF. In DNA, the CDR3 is TGTGCCACCAGCTCCCCTCTGGGGCCCACAGATACGCAGTATTTT.

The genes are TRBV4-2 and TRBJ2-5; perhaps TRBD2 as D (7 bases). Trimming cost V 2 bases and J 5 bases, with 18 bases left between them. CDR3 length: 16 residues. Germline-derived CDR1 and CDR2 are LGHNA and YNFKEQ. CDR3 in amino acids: CASSQQGGGSPETQYF. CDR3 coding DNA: TGTGCCAGCAGCCAACAAGGGGGGGGTTCCCCCGAGACCCAGTACTTC.

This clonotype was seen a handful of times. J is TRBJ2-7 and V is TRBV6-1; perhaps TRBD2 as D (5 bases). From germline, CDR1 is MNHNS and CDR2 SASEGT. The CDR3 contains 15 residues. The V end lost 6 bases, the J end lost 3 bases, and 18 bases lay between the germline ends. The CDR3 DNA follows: TGTGCCAGCAGCCAGAGGAGGTTAGAGGGCTACGAGCAGTACTTC. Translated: CASSQRRLEGYEQYF.

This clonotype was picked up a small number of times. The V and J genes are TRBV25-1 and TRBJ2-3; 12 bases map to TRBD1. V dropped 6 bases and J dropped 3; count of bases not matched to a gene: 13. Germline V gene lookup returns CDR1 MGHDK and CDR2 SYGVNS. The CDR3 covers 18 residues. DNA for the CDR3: TGTGCCAGCAGGGGATCCGGGACAGGGGGCGTTATAACAGATACGCAGTATTTT. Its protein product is CASRGSGTGGVITDTQYF.

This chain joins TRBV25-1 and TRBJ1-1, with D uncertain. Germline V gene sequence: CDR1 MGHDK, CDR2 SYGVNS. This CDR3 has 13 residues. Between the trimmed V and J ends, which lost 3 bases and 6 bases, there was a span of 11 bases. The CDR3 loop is CASSDFFPPEAFF. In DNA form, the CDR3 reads TGTGCCAGCAGTGATTTTTTCCCACCTGAAGCTTTCTTT.

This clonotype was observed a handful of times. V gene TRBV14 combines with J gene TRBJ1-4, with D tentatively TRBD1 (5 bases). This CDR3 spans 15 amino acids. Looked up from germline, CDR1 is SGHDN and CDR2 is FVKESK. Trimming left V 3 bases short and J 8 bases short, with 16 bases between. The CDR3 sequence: CASSHWAGAEEKLFF. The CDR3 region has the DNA TGTGCCAGCAGCCATTGGGCCGGGGCGGAAGAAAAACTGTTTTTT. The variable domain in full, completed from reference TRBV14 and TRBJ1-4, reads EAGVTQFPSHSVIEKGQTVTLRCDPISGHDNLYWYRRVMGKEIKFLLHFVKESKQDESGMPNNRFLAERTGGTYSTLKVQPAELEDSGVYFCASSHWAGAEEKLFFGSGTQLSVL.

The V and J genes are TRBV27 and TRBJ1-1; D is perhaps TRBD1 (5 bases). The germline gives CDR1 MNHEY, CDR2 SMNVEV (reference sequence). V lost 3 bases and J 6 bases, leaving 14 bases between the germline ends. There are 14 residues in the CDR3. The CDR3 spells CASSLGGVSAEAFF. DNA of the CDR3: TGTGCCAGCAGTTTGGGGGGGGTTAGCGCTGAAGCTTTCTTT.

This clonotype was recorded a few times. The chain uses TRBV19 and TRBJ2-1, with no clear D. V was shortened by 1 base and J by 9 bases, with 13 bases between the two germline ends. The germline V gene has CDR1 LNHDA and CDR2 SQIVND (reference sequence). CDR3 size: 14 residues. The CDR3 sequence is CASSIARGSSEQFF. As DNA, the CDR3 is TGTGCCAGTAGTATAGCTAGAGGTAGCAGTGAGCAGTTCTTC.